This record concerns one TCR beta chain sequence. Its target is not known. Libraries were UMI-labeled 5' RACE TRB cDNA. From the 5' RACE reads, TCRdb lists one entry per CDR3 protein and no DNA. The specimen's table records some 150,000 distinct CDR3 sequences. The data were obtained in a study of CXCR3-negative and CXCR3-positive naive CD8 T cells. The study, taken as a whole, reports: Hydrophobicity of TRB CDR3s was greater in CXCR3-positive naive cells than in CXCR3-negative naive cells.

The sequence was collected from a human donor in good health. Some clones in this sample may be carry-over from other donors' samples. The sequenced sample was naive CXCR3+ CD8+ T cells from blood. Subset of the sample: CD45RO-CCR7+CD27+CD95- naive CD8+ T cells expressing CXCR3 (TNR3+).

CDR3 region: CASSPRLVTTEAFF. The chain recombines TRBV7-6 with TRBJ1-1. From germline, CDR1 is SGHVS and CDR2 FNYEAQ. The CDR3 contains 14 residues. The complete variable domain, with remaining parts taken from reference TRBV7-6 and TRBJ1-1, reads GAGVSQSPRYKVTKRGQDVALRCDPISGHVSLYWYRQALGQGPEFLTYFNYEAQQDKSGLPNDRFSAERPEGSISTLTIQRTEQRDSAMYRCASSPRLVTTEAFFGQGTRLTVV.